These T cell receptor beta chains were read from a single sample in a study of T cell repertoires in cytomegalovirus infection. The antigens for these receptors are not known. TCRdb used MiXCR to reprocess the reads, holding one entry per CDR3 protein. The repertoire includes 450,000 to 650,000 distinct CDR3 sequences, over 35% of them detected once, and more than 40% sits in the top ten. The sequencing used cultured PBMCs, collected from culture after CMV antigen stimulation. The origin of the receptors is a human donor in good health (CMV status not recorded). Some clones in this sample may be carry-over from other donors' samples. The CDR3 runs from the conserved cysteine through the conserved F or W. Fields, in order: D gene, J gene, clone size, V gene, CDR3 protein, CDR3 DNA. A D gene is named only where the DNA matches it firmly. The size field is filled for only some rows; it gives once, few, many or a size class.

TRBD2	TRBJ2-1	many	TRBV7-2	CASLPAGLAGGRRYNEQFF	TGTGCCAGCCTCCCGGCGGGGCTAGCGGGGGGGCGGCGCTACAATGAGCAGTTCTTC
-	TRBJ1-3	few	TRBV12-3/TRBV12-4	CASSPGSGNTIYF	TGTGCCAGCAGTCCCGGCTCTGGAAACACCATATATTTT
-	TRBJ2-3	-	TRBV5-4	CASSLASILDTQYF	TGTGCCAGCAGCTTGGCTAGTATATTAGATACGCAGTATTTT
-	TRBJ2-6	-	TRBV6-5	CASKNYSGANVLTF	TGTGCCAGCAAAAATTACTCTGGGGCCAACGTCCTGACTTTC
-	TRBJ2-5	-	TRBV5-1	CASSLGHLETQYF	TGCGCCAGCAGCTTGGGACACTTGGAGACCCAGTACTTC
-	TRBJ2-5	-	TRBV6-6	CASSYSMRDSQETQYF	TGTGCCAGCAGTTACTCGATGCGAGACTCCCAAGAGACCCAGTACTTC
-	TRBJ2-5	-	TRBV7-8	CASSLPARGTQYF	TGTGCCAGCAGCCTACCCGCGAGGGGGACCCAGTACTTC
TRBD2	TRBJ2-3	-	TRBV29-1	CSVAKRLADKDTQYF	TGCAGCGTTGCCAAACGGCTAGCGGATAAAGATACGCAGTATTTT
-	TRBJ1-1	-	TRBV18	CASSPDPTEAFF	TGTGCCAGCTCACCCGACCCCACTGAAGCTTTCTTT
-	TRBJ2-5	-	TRBV11-2	CASSLGDWYEQETQYF	TGTGCCAGCAGCTTAGGAGACTGGTACGAGCAAGAGACCCAGTACTTC
TRBD1	TRBJ2-3	few	TRBV28	CASSLYQGASTDTQYF	TGTGCCAGCAGTTTATACCAGGGGGCGAGCACAGATACGCAGTATTTT
-	TRBJ1-6	few	TRBV7-9	CASSPRGRLGSYNSPLHF	TGTGCCAGCAGCCCCCGGGGGAGGCTAGGCTCCTATAATTCACCCCTCCACTTT
-	TRBJ1-3	-	TRBV7-2	CASSTDGLKTGNTIYF	TGTGCCAGCAGCACTGACGGATTAAAGACTGGAAACACCATATATTTT
-	TRBJ2-7	-	TRBV6-1	CASRRGGVYEQYF	TGTGCCAGCAGAAGAGGAGGGGTCTACGAGCAGTACTTC
-	TRBJ2-3	-	TRBV15	CATSSTRPGHTQYF	TGTGCCACCAGCAGTACTAGACCCGGCCATACGCAGTATTTT
-	TRBJ1-2	few	TRBV7-6	CASTPDGYTF	TGTGCCAGCACCCCGGATGGCTACACCTTC
TRBD2	TRBJ2-2	-	TRBV4-1	CASSQEPSGGHTGELFF	TGTGCCAGCAGCCAAGAACCCAGCGGGGGGCACACCGGGGAGCTGTTTTTT
-	TRBJ1-4	-	TRBV2	CASSEGRGWPFEKLFF	TGTGCCAGCAGTGAGGGCAGAGGGTGGCCGTTTGAAAAACTGTTTTTT
-	TRBJ2-7	-	TRBV7-2	CASSSAPGVEQYF	TGTGCCAGCAGTTCGGCTCCTGGGGTCGAGCAGTACTTC
-	TRBJ2-2	-	TRBV12-3/TRBV12-4	CASSLLENTGELFF	TGTGCCAGCAGTTTGTTAGAGAACACCGGGGAGCTGTTTTTT
-	TRBJ1-6	-	TRBV10-3	CAIKLSGTENSPLHF	TGTGCCATCAAACTCTCTGGGACGGAGAATTCACCCCTCCACTTT
-	TRBJ1-1	-	TRBV7-2	CASSLVGAGANTEAFF	TGTGCCAGCAGCTTAGTCGGGGCAGGGGCGAACACTGAAGCTTTCTTT
-	TRBJ2-1	-	TRBV5-6	CASSLFGSPVGQFF	TGTGCCAGCAGCTTGTTTGGCAGTCCCGTAGGGCAGTTCTTC
-	TRBJ2-2	few	TRBV6-5	CASIGGLGTGELFF	TGTGCCAGCATAGGGGGGCTAGGCACCGGGGAGCTGTTTTTT
TRBD1	TRBJ2-1	-	TRBV6-6	CASSYPGQGRDEQFF	TGTGCCAGCAGTTACCCAGGACAGGGGAGGGATGAGCAGTTCTTC
-	TRBJ2-7	-	TRBV7-2	CASSFGGEYYEQYF	TGTGCCAGCAGCTTCGGTGGCGAATACTACGAGCAGTACTTC
TRBD2	TRBJ2-1	-	TRBV7-9	CASSLHGSLAAGDYNEQFF	TGTGCCAGCAGCTTACATGGGTCGCTAGCGGCCGGCGACTACAATGAGCAGTTCTTC
-	TRBJ1-1	-	TRBV12-3/TRBV12-4	CASSLKGSEAFF	TGTGCCAGCAGTTTAAAGGGTTCTGAAGCTTTCTTT
-	TRBJ2-7	few	TRBV7-2	CASSHGGPTYEQYF	TGTGCCAGCAGCCACGGGGGGCCCACCTACGAGCAGTACTTC
-	TRBJ2-1	once	TRBV4-3	CASSPSGSWPYNEQFF	TGCGCCAGCAGCCCGTCGGGATCCTGGCCCTACAATGAGCAGTTCTTC
-	TRBJ2-6	-	TRBV15	CATSQRRSGANVLTF	TGTGCCACCAGCCAACGGCGGTCTGGGGCCAACGTCCTGACTTTC
-	TRBJ2-7	few	TRBV7-2	CASSLGGGQAGEQYF	TGTGCCAGCAGCTTAGGGGGGGGACAGGCTGGCGAGCAGTACTTC
-	TRBJ2-1	-	TRBV11-2	CASINGSSYNEQFF	TGTGCCAGCATCAACGGGAGCTCCTACAATGAGCAGTTCTTC
-	TRBJ2-1	few	TRBV11-3	CANPGALFLDEQFF	TGTGCCAACCCGGGAGCCCTCTTTTTGGATGAGCAGTTCTTC
-	TRBJ1-3	many	TRBV7-6	CASSPISGNTIYF	TGTGCCAGCAGCCCGATTTCCGGAAACACCATATATTTT
-	TRBJ2-3	few	TRBV6-1	CASMRVRSGNTQYF	TGTGCCAGCATGAGGGTCAGGAGTGGAAATACGCAGTATTTT
-	TRBJ1-5	few	TRBV7-2	CASTVGARPQHF	TGTGCCAGCACAGTCGGGGCTAGGCCCCAGCATTTT
TRBD2	TRBJ2-1	-	TRBV20-1	CSARDPTWLAEYNEQFF	TGCAGTGCTAGAGACCCGACCTGGCTAGCGGAGTACAATGAGCAGTTCTTC
-	TRBJ2-3	-	TRBV7-2	CASSPGGDSTTQYF	TGTGCCAGCAGCCCCGGGGGTGATAGCACAACGCAGTATTTT
TRBD2	TRBJ2-7	-	TRBV6-1	CASSEAQGGRYEQYF	TGTGCCAGCAGTGAAGCACAGGGCGGGAGGTACGAGCAGTACTTC